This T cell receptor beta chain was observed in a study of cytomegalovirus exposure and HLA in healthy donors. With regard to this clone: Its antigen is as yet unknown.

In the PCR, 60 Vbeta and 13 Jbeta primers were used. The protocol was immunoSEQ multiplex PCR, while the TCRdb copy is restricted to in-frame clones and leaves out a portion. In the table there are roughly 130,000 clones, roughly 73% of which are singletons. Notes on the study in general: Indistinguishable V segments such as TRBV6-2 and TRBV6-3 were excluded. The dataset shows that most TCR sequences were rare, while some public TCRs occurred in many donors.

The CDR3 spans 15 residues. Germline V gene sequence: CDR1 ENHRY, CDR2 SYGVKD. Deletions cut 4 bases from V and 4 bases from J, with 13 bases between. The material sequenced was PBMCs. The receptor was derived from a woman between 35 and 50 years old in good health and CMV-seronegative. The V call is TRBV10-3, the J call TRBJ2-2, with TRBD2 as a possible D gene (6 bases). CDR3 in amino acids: CAISGGQGGTGELFF. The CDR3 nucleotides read TGTGCCATCAGTGGAGGCCAGGGAGGCACCGGGGAGCTGTTTTTT.